The entry below gives a single T cell receptor beta chain sequence along with its context. The antigen is undetermined. This specimen belongs to a study of T cells expressing NK-cell markers. Turning to the study itself: Sequencing of TCR beta repertoires drew on sorted CD3+CD56+NKG2C+, CD3+CD56+NKG2C- and CD3+CD56-NKG2C+ T cells. Whole-study results and caveats: About 6 donors had dominant NKG2C+ clonotypes that comprised about 1.0-7.5% of their CD8+ T cells. Several donors' CD3+CD56-NKG2C+ cells were dominated by the same clonotypes.

Libraries used 5'RACE template switching adding universal primer site and UMIs. Reanalyzing the 5' RACE reads, TCRdb keeps one entry per CDR3 protein, without DNA. The listing records 30,000 or so distinct CDR3 sequences. CDR3 length equals 16 residues. Germline V lookup: CDR1 DFQATT, CDR2 SNEGSKA (reference sequence). The sample taken for sequencing was blood T cells: a sorted CD56 or NKG2C T cell subset, CD4+ or CD8+ T cells, or bulk PBMC T cells (not recorded which). The receptor comes from a woman between 18 and 69 years old in good health. This chain uses TRBV20-1 with TRBJ2-7; TCRdb's D gene call, TRBD1, goes unchecked for lack of DNA. CDR3: CSARGPPGGRPYEQYF.